Listed here is a single TCR beta chain. No antigen is known for it. These data belong to a study of cytotoxic CD8 clonotypes in ibrutinib-treated CLL. Study as a whole: For this cohort, patients were roughly eleven relapsed/refractory and about 16 treatment-naive, while 17 were IGHV unmutated.

Study conclusions and caveats: Stable or contracted on treatment, public clonotypes were also uncommon. Progressing patients had sampling times that differed from those of sustained-remission patients. Before falling back toward baseline at progression, clonality had risen at the time of ibrutinib response.

TCRdb's copy holds only in-frame clones and misses some; the assay was immunoSEQ multiplex PCR. The sample has approximately 320,000 clones, roughly 70% seen once. V was clipped by 6 bases and J by 0 bases, with 6 bases between them. The CDR3 spans 11 residues. Per the germline V gene, CDR1 is DFQATT and CDR2 is SNEGSKA (reference sequence). The receptor comes from a human donor with chronic lymphocytic leukemia. Sequences were derived from PBMCs, sampled after 36 months of ibrutinib treatment. V gene TRBV20-1 combines with J gene TRBJ2-7; maybe TRBD2 (6 bases). CDR3 loop: CSAGSSYEQYF. DNA of the CDR3: TGCAGTGCCGGGAGCTCCTACGAGCAGTACTTC.